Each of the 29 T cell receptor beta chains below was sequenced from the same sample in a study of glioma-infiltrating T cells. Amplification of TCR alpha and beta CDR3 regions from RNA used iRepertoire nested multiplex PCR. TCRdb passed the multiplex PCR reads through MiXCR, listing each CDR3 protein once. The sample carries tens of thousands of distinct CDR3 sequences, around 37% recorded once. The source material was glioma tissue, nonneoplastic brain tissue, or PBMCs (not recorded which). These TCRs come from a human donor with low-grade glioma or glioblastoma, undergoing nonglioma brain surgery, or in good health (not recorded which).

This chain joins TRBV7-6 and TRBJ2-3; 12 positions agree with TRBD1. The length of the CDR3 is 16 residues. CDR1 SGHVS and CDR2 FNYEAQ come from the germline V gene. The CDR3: CANSLKGGQGATTQYF. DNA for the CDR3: TGTGCAAACAGCTTAAAGGGGGGACAGGGGGCTACGACGCAGTATTTT.

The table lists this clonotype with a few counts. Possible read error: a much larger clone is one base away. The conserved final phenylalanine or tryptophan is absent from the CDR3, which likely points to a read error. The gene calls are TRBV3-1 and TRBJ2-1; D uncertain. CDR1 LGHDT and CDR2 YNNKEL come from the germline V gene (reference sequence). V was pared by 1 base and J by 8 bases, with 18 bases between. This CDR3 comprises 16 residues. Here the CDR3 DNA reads TGTGCCAGCAGCCAAGCGAGGAGATCTGATTCCGATGAGCAGTTCTCC. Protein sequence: CASSQARRSDSDEQFS.

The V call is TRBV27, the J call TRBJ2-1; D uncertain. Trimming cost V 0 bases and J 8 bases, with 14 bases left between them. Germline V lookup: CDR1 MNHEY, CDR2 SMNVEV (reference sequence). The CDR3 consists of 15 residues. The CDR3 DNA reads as TGTGCCAGCAGTTTATCGCAGCCCAGCACCTATGAGCAGTTCTTC. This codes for CASSLSQPSTYEQFF.

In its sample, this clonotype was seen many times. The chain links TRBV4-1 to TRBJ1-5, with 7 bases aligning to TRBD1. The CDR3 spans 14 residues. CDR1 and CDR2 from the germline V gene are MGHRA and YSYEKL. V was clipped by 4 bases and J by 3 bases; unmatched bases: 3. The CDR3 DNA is TGCGCCAGCAGCCCGACAGGGAACAATCAGCCCCAGCATTTT. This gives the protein CASSPTGNNQPQHF.

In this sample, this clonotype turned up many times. CDR3 protein: CATSRDRASYEQYF. As DNA, the CDR3 is TGTGCCACCAGCAGGGACAGGGCTTCCTACGAGCAGTACTTC. The chain carries TRBV15 and TRBJ2-7; 8 nucleotides line up with TRBD1. V gave up 3 bases and J gave up 1 base; unmatched junction bases: 2. Germline values: CDR1 LNHNV, CDR2 YYDKDF (reference sequence). This CDR3 has 14 amino acids.

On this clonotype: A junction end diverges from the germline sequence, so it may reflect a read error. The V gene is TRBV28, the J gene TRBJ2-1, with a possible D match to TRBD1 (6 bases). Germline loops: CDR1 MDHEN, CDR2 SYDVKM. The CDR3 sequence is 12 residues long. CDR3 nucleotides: TGTACCAGCAGTTCCCAGGGGTATGAGCAGTCCTTC. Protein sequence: CTSSSQGYEQSF.

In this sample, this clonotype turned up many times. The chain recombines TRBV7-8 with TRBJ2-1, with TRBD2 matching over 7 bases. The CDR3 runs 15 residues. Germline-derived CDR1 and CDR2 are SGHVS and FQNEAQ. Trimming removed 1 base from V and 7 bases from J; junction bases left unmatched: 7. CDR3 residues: CASSLGGLAVNEQFF. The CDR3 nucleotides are TGTGCCAGCAGCTTAGGGGGTCTAGCGGTGAATGAGCAGTTCTTC.

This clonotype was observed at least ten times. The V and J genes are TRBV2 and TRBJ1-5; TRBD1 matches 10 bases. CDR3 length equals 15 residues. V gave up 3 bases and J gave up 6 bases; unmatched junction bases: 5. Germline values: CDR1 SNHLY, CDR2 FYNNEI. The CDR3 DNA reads TGTGCCAGCAGTGAGGGGACAGGGGACGGTCAGCCCCAGCATTTT. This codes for CASSEGTGDGQPQHF.

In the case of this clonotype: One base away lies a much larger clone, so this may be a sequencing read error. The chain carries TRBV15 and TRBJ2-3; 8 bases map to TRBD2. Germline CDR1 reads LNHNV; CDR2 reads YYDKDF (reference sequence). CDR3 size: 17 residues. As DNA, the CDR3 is TGTGCCACCAGCAGGGACAATAGCGGGGCCAGCGCAGATGCGCAGTATTTT. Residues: CATSRDNSGASADAQYF.

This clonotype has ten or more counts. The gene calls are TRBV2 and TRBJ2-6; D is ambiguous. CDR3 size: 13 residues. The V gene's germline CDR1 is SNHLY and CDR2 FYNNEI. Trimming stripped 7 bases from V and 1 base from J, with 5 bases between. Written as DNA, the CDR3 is TGTGCCAGCACTCCGTCTGGGGCCAACGTCCTGACTTTC. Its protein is CASTPSGANVLTF.

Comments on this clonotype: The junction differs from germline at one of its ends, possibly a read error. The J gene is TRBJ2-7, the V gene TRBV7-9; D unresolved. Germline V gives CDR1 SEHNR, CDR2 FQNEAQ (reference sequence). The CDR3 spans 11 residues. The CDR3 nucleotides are TGTGCCAGCGGCTTAAGCTGCGAGCAGTACTTC. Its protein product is CASGLSCEQYF.

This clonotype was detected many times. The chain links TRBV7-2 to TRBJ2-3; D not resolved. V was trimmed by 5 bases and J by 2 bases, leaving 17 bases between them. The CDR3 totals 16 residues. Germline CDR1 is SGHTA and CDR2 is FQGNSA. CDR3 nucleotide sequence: TGTGCCAGCAGCGCTCGGACCAACCACCTCACAGATACGCAGTATTTT. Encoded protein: CASSARTNHLTDTQYF.

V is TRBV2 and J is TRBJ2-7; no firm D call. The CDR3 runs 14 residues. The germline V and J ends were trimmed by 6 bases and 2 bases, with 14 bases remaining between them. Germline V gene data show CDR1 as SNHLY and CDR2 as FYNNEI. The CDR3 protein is CASRLNSLAYEQYF. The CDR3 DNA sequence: TGTGCCAGCAGACTTAACAGCTTGGCCTACGAGCAGTACTTC. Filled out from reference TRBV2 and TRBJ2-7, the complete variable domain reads EPEVTQTPSHQVTQMGQEVILRCVPISNHLYFYWYRQILGQKVEFLVSFYNNEISEKSEIFDDQFSVERPDGSNFTLKIRSTKLEDSAMYFCASRLNSLAYEQYFGPGTRLTVT.

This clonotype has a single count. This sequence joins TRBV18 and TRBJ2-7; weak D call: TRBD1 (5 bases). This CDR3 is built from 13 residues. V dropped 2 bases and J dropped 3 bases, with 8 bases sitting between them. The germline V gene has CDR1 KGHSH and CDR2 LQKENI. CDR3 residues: CASSPAGNYEQYF. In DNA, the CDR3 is TGTGCCAGCTCACCAGCAGGGAACTACGAGCAGTACTTC.

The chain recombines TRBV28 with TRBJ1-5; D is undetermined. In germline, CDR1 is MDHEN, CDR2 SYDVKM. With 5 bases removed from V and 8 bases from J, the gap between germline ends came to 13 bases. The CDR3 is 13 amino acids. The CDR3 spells CASSRPPNKPQHF. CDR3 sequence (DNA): TGTGCCAGCAGTCGTCCTCCTAATAAGCCCCAGCATTTT.

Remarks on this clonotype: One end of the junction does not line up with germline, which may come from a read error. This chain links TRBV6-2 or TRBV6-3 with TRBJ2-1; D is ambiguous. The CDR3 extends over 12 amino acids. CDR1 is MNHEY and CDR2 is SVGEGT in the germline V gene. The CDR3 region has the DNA TGTGCTAGCAGTTCTATGGAACAGCTGCAGTTCTTC. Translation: CASSSMEQLQFF.

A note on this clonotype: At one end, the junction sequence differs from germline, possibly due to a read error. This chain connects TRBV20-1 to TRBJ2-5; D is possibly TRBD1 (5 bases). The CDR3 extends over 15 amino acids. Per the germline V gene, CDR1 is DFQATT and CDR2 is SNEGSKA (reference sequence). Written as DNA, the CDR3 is TGCAGTGCTCTAGGCAGGGTTGGGTCTCAAGAGACCCAGTATTTC. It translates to CSALGRVGSQETQYF.

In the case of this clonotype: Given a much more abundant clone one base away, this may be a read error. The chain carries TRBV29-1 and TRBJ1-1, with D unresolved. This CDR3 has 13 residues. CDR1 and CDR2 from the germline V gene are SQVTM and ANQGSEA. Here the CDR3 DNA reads TGCGGCGTGGCTCAACCCGGGCGGACTGAAGCTTTCTTT. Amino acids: CGVAQPGRTEAFF. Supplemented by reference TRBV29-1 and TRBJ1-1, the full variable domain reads SAVISQKPSRDICQRGTSLTIQCQVDSQVTMMFWYRQQPGQSLTLIATANQGSEATYESGFVIDKFPISRPNLTFSTLTVSNMSPEDSSIYLCGVAQPGRTEAFFGQGTRLTVV.

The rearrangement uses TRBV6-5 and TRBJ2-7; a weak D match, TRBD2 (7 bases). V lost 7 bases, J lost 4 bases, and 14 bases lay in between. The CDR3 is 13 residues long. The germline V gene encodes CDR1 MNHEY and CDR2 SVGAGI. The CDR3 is CASMNGGLYEQYF. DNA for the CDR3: TGTGCCAGCATGAACGGGGGGCTATACGAGCAGTACTTC.

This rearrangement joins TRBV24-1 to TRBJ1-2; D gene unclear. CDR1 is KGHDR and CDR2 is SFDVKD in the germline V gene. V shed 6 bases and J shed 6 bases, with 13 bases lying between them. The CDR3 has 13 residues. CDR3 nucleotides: TGTGCCACCAGTCGGAAGGGAGACAATGGCTACACCTTC. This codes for CATSRKGDNGYTF.

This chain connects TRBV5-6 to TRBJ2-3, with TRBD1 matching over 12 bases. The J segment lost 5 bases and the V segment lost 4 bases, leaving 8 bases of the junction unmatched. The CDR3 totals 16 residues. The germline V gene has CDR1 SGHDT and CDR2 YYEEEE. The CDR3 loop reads CASSPRDRGHGDTQYF. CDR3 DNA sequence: TGTGCCAGCAGCCCCCGGGACAGGGGGCATGGAGATACGCAGTATTTT.

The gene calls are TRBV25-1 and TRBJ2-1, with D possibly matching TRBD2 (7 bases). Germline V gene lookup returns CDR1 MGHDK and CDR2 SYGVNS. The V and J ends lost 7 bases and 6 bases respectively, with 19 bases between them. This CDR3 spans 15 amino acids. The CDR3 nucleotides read TGTGCCAGCAACCCGAAGGGAGGGGGATGCAATGAGCAGTTCTTC. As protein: CASNPKGGGCNEQFF. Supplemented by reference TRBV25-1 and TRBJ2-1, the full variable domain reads EADIYQTPRYLVIGTGKKITLECSQTMGHDKMYWYQQDPGMELHLIHYSYGVNSTEKGDLSSESTVSRIRTEHFPLTLESARPSHTSQYLCASNPKGGGCNEQFFGPGTRLTVL.

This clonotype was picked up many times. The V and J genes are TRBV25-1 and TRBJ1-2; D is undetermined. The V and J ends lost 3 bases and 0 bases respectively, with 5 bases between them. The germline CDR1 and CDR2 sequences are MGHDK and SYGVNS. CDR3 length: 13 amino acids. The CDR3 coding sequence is TGTGCCAGCAGTGATGGGGCTAACTATGGCTACACCTTC. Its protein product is CASSDGANYGYTF.

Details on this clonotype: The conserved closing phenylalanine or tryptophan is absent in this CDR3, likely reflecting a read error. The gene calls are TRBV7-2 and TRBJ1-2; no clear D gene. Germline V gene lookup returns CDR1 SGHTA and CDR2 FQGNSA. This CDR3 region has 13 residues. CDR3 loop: CASSLAPLYGYTL. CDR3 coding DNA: TGTGCCAGCAGCTTAGCACCATTGTATGGATACACCCTC.

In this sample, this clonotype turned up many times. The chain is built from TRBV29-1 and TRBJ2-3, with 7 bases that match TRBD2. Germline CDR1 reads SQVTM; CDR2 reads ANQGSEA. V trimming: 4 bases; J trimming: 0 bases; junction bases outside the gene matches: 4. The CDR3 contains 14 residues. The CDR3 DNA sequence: TGCAGCGTTGTATTTAGCGGGAGCACAGATACGCAGTATTTT. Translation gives CSVVFSGSTDTQYF.

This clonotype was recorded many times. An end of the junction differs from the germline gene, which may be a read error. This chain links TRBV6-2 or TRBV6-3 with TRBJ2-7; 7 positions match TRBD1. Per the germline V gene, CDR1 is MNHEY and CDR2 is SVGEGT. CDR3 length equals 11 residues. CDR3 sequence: CASRTGQASHF. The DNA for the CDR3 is TGTGCCAGCAGAACAGGACAGGCCTCGCACTTC.

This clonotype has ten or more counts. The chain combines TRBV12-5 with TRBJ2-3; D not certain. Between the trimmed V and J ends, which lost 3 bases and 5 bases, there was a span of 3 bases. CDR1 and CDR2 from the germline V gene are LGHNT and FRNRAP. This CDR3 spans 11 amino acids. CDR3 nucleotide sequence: TGTGCTAGTGGTTTTGAAGATACGCAGTATTTT. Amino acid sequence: CASGFEDTQYF. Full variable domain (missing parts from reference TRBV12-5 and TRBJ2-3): DARVTQTPRHKVTEMGQEVTMRCQPILGHNTVFWYRQTMMQGLELLAYFRNRAPLDDSGMPKDRFSAEMPDATLATLKIQPSEPRDSAVYFCASGFEDTQYFGPGTRLTVL.

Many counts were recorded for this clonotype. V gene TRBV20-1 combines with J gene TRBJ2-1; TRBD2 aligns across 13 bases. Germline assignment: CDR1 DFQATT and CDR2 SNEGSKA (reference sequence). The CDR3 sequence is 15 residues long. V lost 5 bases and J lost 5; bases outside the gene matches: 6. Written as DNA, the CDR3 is TGCAGTGCTTTGCGGACTAGCGGGGGCAACAATGAGCAGTTCTTC. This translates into CSALRTSGGNNEQFF.

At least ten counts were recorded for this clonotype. CDR3 protein: CASSLGLLSTDTQYF. In nucleotides, the CDR3 is TGTGCCAGTAGTTTGGGACTACTGAGCACAGATACGCAGTATTTT. The chain carries TRBV19 and TRBJ2-3; 7 bases fit TRBD2. The germline V gene has CDR1 LNHDA and CDR2 SQIVND (reference sequence). CDR3 length: 15 amino acids. V lost 5 bases, J lost 0 bases, and 5 bases stayed unmatched.